This TCR beta chain derives from a study of blood T cell repertoires in COVID-19. Regarding this clone: Other DNA sequences in this specimen translate into the identical CDR3.

Profiled with immunoSEQ multiplex PCR; TCRdb holds only in-frame clones, not every one. The profile shows approximately 400,000 clones, approximately 77% of them singletons. The V segment lost 6 bases and the J segment 8 bases; nucleotides outside the gene matches: 6. The CDR3 loop spans 12 amino acids. Germline CDR1 reads LGHDT; CDR2 reads YNNKEL (reference sequence). The chain uses TRBV3-1 (or the pseudogene TRBV3-2) and TRBJ1-1, with 7 bases fitting TRBD1. The clonotype originates from a human donor with acute or convalescent COVID-19. The donor label of this sample is uncertain. The sequencing sample was made of peripheral blood. The CDR3 nucleotides are TGTGCCAGCAGTCGACAGGGCTTAGAAGCTTTCTTT. The encoded protein is CASSRQGLEAFF.